What follows are 3 T cell receptor beta chains derived from one specimen sequenced in a study of T-cell reconstitution after alpha-beta-depleted transplantation in children. Preparing the TCRbeta library involved the use of unique molecular identifiers. TCRdb passed the PCR reads through MiXCR, listing each CDR3 protein once. The table includes roughly 120,000 distinct CDR3 sequences, 10% detected once. Sequences were derived from PBMCs from the stem cell graft donor, sampled from the stem cell graft. Receptors originate from a human donor who donated a stem cell graft to a child with acute lymphoblastic leukemia.

This clonotype was found many times. The genes are TRBV19 and TRBJ2-1; perhaps D is TRBD1 or TRBD2 (5 bases each). V was shortened by 4 bases and J by 1 base, with 8 bases between the two germline ends. This CDR3 comprises 14 residues. Germline V gives CDR1 LNHDA, CDR2 SQIVND (reference sequence). The CDR3 nucleotides read TGTGCCAGTAGTAAGGGGACGTCCTACAATGAGCAGTTCTTC. Translating it yields CASSKGTSYNEQFF.

This clonotype has ten or more counts. J is TRBJ2-5 and V is TRBV20-1, with D unresolved. Trimming took 3 bases from V and 5 from J, leaving 10 bases between them. This CDR3 contains 12 residues. Germline V gene data show CDR1 as DFQATT and CDR2 as SNEGSKA (reference sequence). The CDR3 DNA reads as TGCAGTGCTAGCGCTGGGATGGAGACCCAGTACTTC. It specifies CSASAGMETQYF.

This clonotype was seen repeatedly, ten times or more. The CDR3 protein is CSARGTWTRGLGEQYF. As DNA, the CDR3 is TGCAGTGCTAGAGGGACTTGGACAAGGGGTTTGGGTGAGCAGTACTTC. This chain links TRBV20-1 with TRBJ2-7, with D tentatively TRBD1 or TRBD2 (5 bases each). The CDR3 has 16 residues. Trimming left V 1 base short and J 7 bases short, with 23 bases between. The germline CDR1 and CDR2 sequences are DFQATT and SNEGSKA (reference sequence).